One sample yielded the 23 T cell receptor beta chains listed below, sequenced in a study of blood T cell repertoires in COVID-19. The table came from immunoSEQ multiplex PCR; TCRdb's copy has only in-frame clones and leaves some out. Counted here are about 270,000 clones, 75% to 95% occurring once; the ten biggest clones make up 2% to 3%. Sequenced sample: peripheral blood. All receptors derive from a person aged 18 to 30 with COVID-19, enrolled during active disease.

CDR3 region: CASSWEGRATGELFF. DNA for the CDR3: TGCGCCAGCAGCTGGGAGGGACGAGCCACCGGGGAGCTGTTTTTT. The chain links TRBV5-1 to TRBJ2-2; 7 bases agree with TRBD2. Germline trimming cut 3 bases from V and 4 bases from J; bases unmatched to any gene: 6. Germline V gives CDR1 SGHRS, CDR2 YFSETQ. CDR3 size: 15 residues.

The chain has TRBV10-2 and TRBJ2-7, with D possibly matching TRBD2 (5 bases). This CDR3 has 15 residues. Trimming removed 6 bases from V and 2 bases from J, with 17 bases in between. Per germline, CDR1 WSHSY and CDR2 SAAADI. DNA for the CDR3: TGCGCCAGCAGGTCCTTTACTAGAACTACCTACGAGCAGTACTTC. Its protein product is CASRSFTRTTYEQYF.

This clone was detected once. This chain connects TRBV25-1 to TRBJ1-1; 8 bases are shared with TRBD1. The CDR3 length is 15 residues. The trim removed 3 bases at V and 3 bases at J, leaving 6 bases unmatched. The germline V gene encodes CDR1 MGHDK and CDR2 SYGVNS. CDR3 sequence reads: CASSEQTGADTEAFF. In DNA form, the CDR3 reads TGTGCCAGCAGTGAGCAGACAGGGGCGGACACTGAAGCTTTCTTT.

The chain joins TRBV11-2 to TRBJ2-5; 7 nucleotides line up with TRBD2. Germline V gene lookup returns CDR1 SGHAT and CDR2 FQNNGV. V lost 1 base, J lost 0 bases, and 5 bases stayed unmatched. The CDR3 extends over 16 amino acids. CDR3 bases: TGTGCCAGCAGCTTAGGCTTAAGCGGGAACCAAGAGACCCAGTACTTC. This encodes CASSLGLSGNQETQYF. The full variable domain, with the rest looked up from reference TRBV11-2 and TRBJ2-5, is EAGVAQSPRYKIIEKRQSVAFWCNPISGHATLYWYQQILGQGPKLLIQFQNNGVVDDSQLPKDRFSAERLKGVDSTLKIQPAKLEDSAVYLCASSLGLSGNQETQYFGPGTRLLVL.

The V call is TRBV10-2, the J call TRBJ2-1; 8 nucleotides agree with TRBD2. The CDR3 is 16 amino acids. Losses at the gene ends were 2 bases for V and 12 bases for J; bases not matched to a gene: 15. The V gene's germline CDR1 is WSHSY and CDR2 SAAADI. The CDR3 loop is CASSETPTSGPRGQFF. For the CDR3, the DNA is TGCGCCAGCAGTGAGACCCCAACTAGCGGCCCCCGGGGGCAGTTCTTC.

The chain employs TRBV5-5 and TRBJ1-1, with 12 bases matching TRBD1. The germline V gene has CDR1 SGHKS and CDR2 YYEKEE (reference sequence). This CDR3 has 18 amino acids. J lost 3 bases, V lost 0 bases, and 9 bases had no gene match. CDR3 loop: CASSLDPGQGARYTEAFF. As DNA, the CDR3 is TGTGCCAGCAGCTTGGATCCGGGACAGGGGGCGAGGTACACTGAAGCTTTCTTT.

The J gene is TRBJ2-3, the V gene TRBV7-9; D not certain. Germline assignment: CDR1 SEHNR and CDR2 FQNEAQ (reference sequence). The V and J ends lost 5 bases and 2 bases respectively, with 14 bases between them. This CDR3 is built from 15 residues. The CDR3 DNA sequence: TGTGCCAGCAGCCCCTTTGCGGAGTACACAGATACGCAGTATTTT. The encoded protein is CASSPFAEYTDTQYF.

The gene calls are TRBV6-5 and TRBJ1-1; D is unclear. Germline CDR1 is MNHEY and CDR2 is SVGAGI. V lost 2 bases to trimming and J lost 4 bases, with 14 bases between them. This CDR3 is built from 15 residues. CDR3 residues: CASSYVVGSGTEAFF. The CDR3 DNA reads TGTGCCAGCAGTTACGTAGTGGGGAGCGGCACTGAAGCTTTCTTT.

This clone was observed a handful of times. The rearrangement links TRBV29-1 to TRBJ2-1, with a tentative D call TRBD2 (5 bases). V dropped 7 bases and J dropped 0 bases, with 13 bases sitting between them. The germline V gene has CDR1 SQVTM and CDR2 ANQGSEA. This CDR3 comprises 14 residues. CDR3 sequence (DNA): TGCAGCGCCGAAGGACTCAGCTCCTACAATGAGCAGTTCTTC. Translation: CSAEGLSSYNEQFF.

The J gene is TRBJ2-3, the V gene TRBV28; perhaps TRBD2 as D (6 bases). V gave up 5 bases and J gave up 0 bases, with 12 bases separating them. The CDR3 runs 15 residues. Germline loops: CDR1 MDHEN, CDR2 SYDVKM. The CDR3: CASSPPGLSTDTQYF. The CDR3, as DNA: TGTGCCAGCAGTCCTCCGGGACTGAGCACAGATACGCAGTATTTT.

The chain links TRBV7-9 to TRBJ2-2; no clear D gene. CDR1 is SEHNR, CDR2 FQNEAQ, per germline (reference sequence). Trimming removed 5 bases at V and 3 bases at J, with 13 bases between. The CDR3 sequence is 15 residues long. The CDR3 DNA reads as TGTGCCAGCAGCCCCGTTGACTTCTACACCGGGGAGCTGTTTTTT. Translated: CASSPVDFYTGELFF.

The V gene is TRBV9, the J gene TRBJ2-1; D is undetermined. The CDR3 is made up of 13 amino acids. CDR1 is SGDLS, CDR2 YYNGEE, per germline. V dropped 2 bases and J dropped 5 bases, with 8 bases sitting between them. The CDR3 DNA reads TGTGCCAGCAGCGTGGGTGACAACAATGAGCAGTTCTTC. Residues: CASSVGDNNEQFF.

The chain uses TRBV19 and TRBJ1-1; 9 bases match TRBD1. Germline V gives CDR1 LNHDA, CDR2 SQIVND (reference sequence). This CDR3 has 14 residues. The V gene end was trimmed by 6 bases and the J gene end by 2 bases; junction bases not matched to a gene: 4. This CDR3 is CASRPTGGNTEAFF. In DNA form, the CDR3 reads TGTGCCAGTAGACCGACAGGGGGAAACACTGAAGCTTTCTTT. Full variable domain (rest looked up from reference TRBV19 and TRBJ1-1): DGGITQSPKYLFRKEGQNVTLSCEQNLNHDAMYWYRQDPGQGLRLIYYSQIVNDFQKGDIAEGYSVSREKKESFPLTVTSAQKNPTAFYLCASRPTGGNTEAFFGQGTRLTVV.

This clone occurred once. This sequence joins TRBV14 and TRBJ2-4; the match to TRBD2 covers 8 bases. V lost 0 bases and J lost 3; bases outside the gene matches: 13. CDR1 and CDR2 (germline): SGHDN, FVKESK. The CDR3 loop spans 19 amino acids. CDR3 in amino acids: CASSQEASGWIIGKNIQYF. In DNA form, the CDR3 reads TGTGCCAGCAGCCAAGAAGCTAGCGGGTGGATTATCGGCAAAAACATTCAGTACTTC.

The chain recombines TRBV10-3 with TRBJ2-7; maybe TRBD1 (5 bases). CDR3 length: 14 amino acids. V was shortened by 10 bases and J by 0 bases, with 16 bases between the two germline ends. The germline V gene has CDR1 ENHRY and CDR2 SYGVKD. In nucleotides, the CDR3 is TGTGCCACAGGTGGTCAGGGAAGCTCCTACGAGCAGTACTTC. Its translation: CATGGQGSSYEQYF.

This clone has more than one count but fewer than ten. The chain combines TRBV14 with TRBJ2-5; weak D call: TRBD2 (5 bases). Germline CDR1 and CDR2: SGHDN and FVKESK. The CDR3 is made up of 14 amino acids. V lost 4 bases and J 0 bases, leaving 9 bases between the germline ends. CDR3: CASSREMYQETQYF. In nucleotides, the CDR3 is TGTGCCAGCAGCCGGGAGATGTACCAAGAGACCCAGTACTTC.

This clone was recorded only once. V and J are TRBV4-1 and TRBJ2-1, with 7 bases identical to TRBD2. Trimming at V came to 3 bases and at J to 8 bases, leaving 10 bases not matched to a gene. The V gene's germline CDR1 is MGHRA and CDR2 YSYEKL. This CDR3 region has 15 residues. CDR3 loop: CASSHLHRGGDEQFF. In DNA, the CDR3 is TGCGCCAGCAGCCACCTACACCGGGGAGGGGATGAGCAGTTCTTC.

The CDR3 protein is CASSTSNEQFF. In nucleotides, the CDR3 is TGTGCCAGCAGCACCAGCAATGAGCAGTTCTTC. The J gene is TRBJ2-1, the V gene TRBV27; no clear D. CDR1 MNHEY and CDR2 SMNVEV come from the germline V gene (reference sequence). Trimming removed 6 bases from V and 6 bases from J, with 6 bases in between. The CDR3 has 11 amino acids.

The chain couples TRBV19 to TRBJ2-2, with D perhaps matching TRBD2 (5 bases). The V gene's germline CDR1 is LNHDA and CDR2 SQIVND (reference sequence). The CDR3 has 14 amino acids. Deletions cut 8 bases from V and 5 bases from J, with 15 bases between. The CDR3 spells CASEGELGTGELFF. The CDR3, as DNA: TGTGCCAGTGAGGGCGAGTTGGGTACCGGGGAGCTGTTTTTT.

This clone was seen just once. The V and J genes are TRBV20-1 and TRBJ1-1; D is ambiguous. The germline gives CDR1 DFQATT, CDR2 SNEGSKA (reference sequence). This CDR3 has 10 amino acids. With 6 bases removed from V and 10 bases from J, the gap between germline ends came to 12 bases. The CDR3 DNA follows: TGCAGTGCCAGCGGGTTACTAGCTTTCTTT. This codes for CSASGLLAFF.

The chain uses TRBV7-8 and TRBJ1-1, with 7 bases lining up with TRBD1. CDR1 and CDR2 (germline): SGHVS, FQNEAQ. The V and J ends lost 2 bases and 2 bases, in that order; junction bases with no gene match: 5. CDR3 length equals 15 residues. The CDR3 region has the DNA TGTGCCAGCAGCTTACCGACAGGGTTTAACACTGAAGCTTTCTTT. Amino acid sequence: CASSLPTGFNTEAFF.

The chain employs TRBV10-2 and TRBJ2-1; D not certain. V gave up 0 bases and J gave up 8 bases, with 11 bases separating them. The CDR3 length is 14 residues. In germline, CDR1 is WSHSY, CDR2 SAAADI. The CDR3 bases are TGCGCCAGCAGTGAGTCGAAGCTAGGCTATGAGCAGTTCTTC. This translates into CASSESKLGYEQFF.

This clone is a singleton in its sample. The rearrangement links TRBV5-5 to TRBJ2-3, with D perhaps matching TRBD2 (5 bases). Trimming took 4 bases from V and 0 from J, leaving 21 bases between them. Germline CDR1 reads SGHKS; CDR2 reads YYEKEE (reference sequence). The CDR3 runs 18 residues. CDR3 residues: CASSLEEVRRLSTDTQYF. The CDR3 DNA follows: TGTGCCAGCAGCCTGGAGGAGGTACGAAGACTTAGCACAGATACGCAGTATTTT.